Included here is one TCR beta chain sequence, with context. Here immunoSEQ multiplex PCR was the method, and the copy in TCRdb shows in-frame clones only, minus some. The table has about 44,000 clones, approximately 88% seen once; the top ten hold approximately 1.4%. This record comes from a study of blood T cell repertoires in COVID-19. The CDR3 has 14 residues. Germline CDR1 SGHDN, CDR2 FVKESK. Between the trimmed V and J ends, which lost 4 bases and 4 bases, there was a span of 13 bases. The receptor was isolated from a middle-aged woman with acute or convalescent COVID-19. Material for sequencing was peripheral blood. The chain combines TRBV14 with TRBJ1-2, with D possibly being TRBD1 (5 bases). CDR3 region: CASSPPRGSYGYTF. CDR3 nucleotides: TGTGCCAGCAGCCCGCCGCGGGGCAGCTATGGCTACACCTTC.